This TCR beta chain came from a study of Graves' ophthalmopathy and Graves' hyperthyroidism. PBMCs originated in about 10 ml of fresh peripheral blood. The study amplified TCR beta CDR3 regions using RNA transcripts. HTBI primers were used in a first-round RT-PCR, which preceded a second-round multiplex PCR. MiXCR, applied by TCRdb to the multiplex PCR reads, yields one record per CDR3 protein. The data show about 390,000 distinct CDR3 sequences, 15% to 19% seen once. In this sample, this clonotype turned up many times. The CDR3 runs 11 residues. Germline V gene sequence: CDR1 SQVTM, CDR2 ANQGSEA. Trimming pared 5 bases from V and 3 bases from J, leaving 7 bases between.

V usage is TRBV29-1 and J usage is TRBJ1-2; no clear D gene. The sequencing input was peripheral blood. This receptor was identified in a woman between 18 and 29 years old with stable Graves' hyperthyroidism. The CDR3 region is CSVTGDYGYTF. The DNA for the CDR3 is TGCAGCGTTACCGGAGACTATGGCTACACCTTC.